Each of the 23 T cell receptor beta chains below was sequenced from the same sample in a study of T cell responses to AZD1222 COVID-19 vaccine. Produced via immunoSEQ multiplex PCR; TCRdb's table is partial and in-frame only. The sample holds some 130,000 clones, more than 85% seen once. The specimen comprised peripheral blood, sampled 28 days after the second AZD1222 dose. These receptors were collected from an adult who received the AZD1222 COVID-19 vaccine.

The chain has TRBV6-5 and TRBJ2-1; 9 bases fit TRBD1. CDR1 MNHEY and CDR2 SVGAGI come from the germline V gene. The CDR3 is 15 residues long. Unmatched junction bases numbered 8, after V lost 7 bases and J lost 4 bases. Here the CDR3 reads CASNAGTGMYNEQFF. The CDR3 DNA reads as TGTGCCAGCAATGCCGGGACAGGGATGTACAATGAGCAGTTCTTC.

The chain joins TRBV19 to TRBJ2-3, with 8 bases aligning to TRBD2. CDR1 and CDR2 from the germline V gene are LNHDA and SQIVND (reference sequence). The junction had 6 bases not matched to a gene; V was cut back by 3 bases and J by 4 bases. The CDR3 has 15 residues. The CDR3 bases are TGTGCCAGTAGTATGGCCGGGGGGGCCCCAGATACGCAGTATTTT. It is translated as CASSMAGGAPDTQYF.

The chain links TRBV9 to TRBJ1-1, with D tentatively TRBD1 (6 bases). Germline V lookup: CDR1 SGDLS, CDR2 YYNGEE. This CDR3 spans 15 amino acids. Trimming took 0 bases from V and 1 from J, leaving 10 bases between them. The CDR3 coding sequence is TGTGCCAGCAGCGTAGACCCGGGACAGAACACTGAAGCTTTCTTT. Translation: CASSVDPGQNTEAFF.

The rearrangement joins TRBV18 to TRBJ1-1; TRBD1 might be the D (5 bases). In germline, CDR1 is KGHSH, CDR2 LQKENI. CDR3 length equals 13 residues. Between the trimmed V and J ends, which lost 3 bases and 7 bases, there was a span of 12 bases. The DNA for the CDR3 is TGTGCCAGCTCACCCGAGGGACTCCGTGAAGCTTTCTTT. The encoded protein is CASSPEGLREAFF.

The CDR3 spells CASSLGSAEAFF. As DNA, the CDR3 is TGTGCCAGCAGTTTAGGTAGCGCTGAAGCTTTCTTT. The chain links TRBV12-3 or TRBV12-4 to TRBJ1-1, with D uncertain. Deletions cut 1 base from V and 6 bases from J, with 6 bases between. CDR3 size: 12 residues.

Only one count was recorded for this clone. This chain connects TRBV2 to TRBJ1-2; D is ambiguous. Germline loops: CDR1 SNHLY, CDR2 FYNNEI. Between the trimmed V and J ends, which lost 5 bases and 5 bases, there was a span of 12 bases. This CDR3 is 13 amino acids long. The CDR3 DNA sequence: TGTGCCAGCAGTTTGAACAGAGATTATGGCTACACCTTC. Its protein is CASSLNRDYGYTF.

This chain links TRBV15 with TRBJ1-5; 9 nucleotides agree with TRBD1. CDR3 length: 15 residues. J gave up 4 bases and V 0 bases, and 1 base lay outside the gene matches. CDR1 LNHNV and CDR2 YYDKDF come from the germline V gene (reference sequence). Here the CDR3 DNA reads TGTGCCACCAGCAGAGATGGGACAGGGAATCAGCCCCAGCATTTT. It is translated as CATSRDGTGNQPQHF.

V and J are TRBV6-5 and TRBJ2-5, with 7 bases lining up with TRBD1. Losses at the gene ends were 2 bases for V and 5 bases for J; bases not matched to a gene: 8. Germline CDR1 is MNHEY and CDR2 is SVGAGI. This CDR3 is built from 15 residues. The CDR3 region is CASSYMTGLGETQYF. CDR3 in DNA: TGTGCCAGCAGTTACATGACAGGGTTAGGTGAGACCCAGTACTTC.

This rearrangement joins TRBV7-9 to TRBJ2-3, with 11 bases fitting TRBD2. Germline V gene sequence: CDR1 SEHNR, CDR2 FQNEAQ (reference sequence). The CDR3 covers 18 residues. The J segment lost 0 bases and the V segment lost 6 bases, leaving 11 bases of the junction unmatched. CDR3 loop: CASSPGTSGPPSTDTQYF. CDR3 in DNA: TGTGCCAGCAGTCCAGGGACTAGCGGACCCCCTAGCACAGATACGCAGTATTTT.

This chain connects TRBV4-1 to TRBJ2-1, with 8 bases matching TRBD2. V lost 5 bases to trimming and J lost 4 bases; unmatched junction nucleotides: 1. This CDR3 has 13 residues. The germline gives CDR1 MGHRA, CDR2 YSYEKL. CDR3 amino acids: CASSLAGYNEQFF. The DNA of the CDR3 is TGCGCCAGCAGCTTAGCGGGGTACAATGAGCAGTTCTTC.

The J gene is TRBJ1-2, the V gene TRBV9; D unresolved. Trimming took 4 bases from V and 1 from J, leaving 14 bases between them. The CDR3 length is 15 residues. CDR1 and CDR2 from the germline V gene are SGDLS and YYNGEE. Here the CDR3 DNA reads TGTGCCAGCAGCCCCCACCCGGGTATTAACTATGGCTACACCTTC. This codes for CASSPHPGINYGYTF.

This rearrangement joins TRBV3-1 (or the pseudogene TRBV3-2) to TRBJ1-5; the D is unclear. This CDR3 is built from 13 residues. CDR1 is LGHDT and CDR2 is YNNKEL in the germline V gene (reference sequence). Trimming took off 0 bases at V and 7 bases at J, with 7 bases between the two ends. The CDR3 sequence: CASSQDWGQPQHF. Written as DNA, the CDR3 is TGTGCCAGCAGCCAAGATTGGGGACAGCCCCAGCATTTT.

This clone came up once. The chain joins TRBV19 to TRBJ2-4; no reliable D call. V was shortened by 6 bases and J by 2 bases, with 11 bases between the two germline ends. This CDR3 has 14 residues. Germline CDR1 reads LNHDA; CDR2 reads SQIVND (reference sequence). The CDR3 loop is CASRAPDTKNIQYF. Written as DNA, the CDR3 is TGTGCCAGTAGGGCCCCCGACACCAAAAACATTCAGTACTTC.

V is TRBV2 and J is TRBJ1-3; D gene uncertain. The CDR3 covers 15 residues. CDR1 and CDR2 from the germline V gene are SNHLY and FYNNEI. Deletions cut 6 bases from V and 0 bases from J, with 12 bases between. CDR3 protein: CASSPDVSSGNTIYF. CDR3 sequence (DNA): TGTGCCAGCAGCCCCGACGTGAGCTCTGGAAACACCATATATTTT. Full variable domain (missing parts from reference TRBV2 and TRBJ1-3): EPEVTQTPSHQVTQMGQEVILRCVPISNHLYFYWYRQILGQKVEFLVSFYNNEISEKSEIFDDQFSVERPDGSNFTLKIRSTKLEDSAMYFCASSPDVSSGNTIYFGEGSWLTVV.

The chain has TRBV9 and TRBJ1-5, with a tentative D call TRBD1 (5 bases). Per germline, CDR1 SGDLS and CDR2 YYNGEE. The V end lost 4 bases, the J end lost 11 bases, and 16 bases lay between the germline ends. The CDR3 contains 13 residues. DNA for the CDR3: TGTGCCAGCAGCCCCGGGGGATTTGAGGCCCAGCATTTT. Residues: CASSPGGFEAQHF.

CDR3 in amino acids: CASSPRGTGIAPLHF. The CDR3 DNA is TGTGCCAGCTCACCCCGAGGGACAGGGATCGCACCCCTCCACTTT. The V call is TRBV18, the J call TRBJ1-6; 9 nucleotides align to TRBD1. The CDR3 sequence is 15 residues long. V shed 3 bases and J 11 bases; nucleotides not matched to a gene: 8. Germline CDR1 KGHSH, CDR2 LQKENI.

Only one count was recorded for this clone. This sequence joins TRBV27 and TRBJ1-6; D perhaps matches TRBD1 (6 bases). This CDR3 has 15 residues. CDR1 is MNHEY and CDR2 is SMNVEV in the germline V gene (reference sequence). Deletions cut 5 bases from V and 10 bases from J, with 18 bases between. CDR3 bases: TGTGCCAGCAGTCCGTTGACAGGACCTGGCTCACCCCTCCACTTT. It codes for CASSPLTGPGSPLHF.

The chain uses TRBV5-1 and TRBJ1-6, with a possible D match to TRBD1 (6 bases). This CDR3 is 15 amino acids long. Germline V gene data show CDR1 as SGHRS and CDR2 as YFSETQ. Trimming removed 0 bases at V and 7 bases at J, with 11 bases between. The CDR3 loop reads CASSLATTGNSPLHF. For the CDR3, the DNA is TGCGCCAGCAGCTTGGCCACAACAGGGAATTCACCCCTCCACTTT.

This chain uses TRBV6-6 with TRBJ2-1, with a weak D call TRBD2 (6 bases). CDR1 and CDR2 from the germline V gene are MNHNY and SVGAGI (reference sequence). This CDR3 has 14 amino acids. V was cut by 5 bases and J by 3 bases, with 11 bases left in between. The chain's CDR3 is CASSKGLLYNEQFF. The CDR3 DNA sequence: TGTGCCAGCAGTAAGGGACTCCTCTACAATGAGCAGTTCTTC.

There are a few counts of this clone. This chain uses TRBV9 with TRBJ2-2, with unresolved D. Germline V gene data show CDR1 as SGDLS and CDR2 as YYNGEE. Trimming stripped 4 bases from V and 6 bases from J, with 13 bases between. This CDR3 has 14 amino acids. CDR3 coding DNA: TGTGCCAGCAGCCCCCCCAGTTTGGCCGGGGAGCTGTTTTTT. This translates into CASSPPSLAGELFF.

The chain couples TRBV7-9 to TRBJ2-1; D unresolved. This CDR3 has 17 amino acids. The V gene's germline CDR1 is SEHNR and CDR2 FQNEAQ (reference sequence). The ends were cut back, 1 base at V and 1 base at J, with 14 bases in the middle. CDR3 nucleotide sequence: TGTGCCAGCAGCTTAGAGCTTTTAACTGGATCCTACAATGAGCAGTTCTTC. Protein sequence: CASSLELLTGSYNEQFF. The variable domain in full, with the rest retrieved from reference TRBV7-9 and TRBJ2-1, is DTGVSQNPRHKITKRGQNVTFRCDPISEHNRLYWYRQTLGQGPEFLTYFQNEAQLEKSRLLSDRFSAERPKGSFSTLEIQRTEQGDSAMYLCASSLELLTGSYNEQFFGPGTRLTVL.

This clone appeared once. The genes are TRBV5-6 and TRBJ1-1; unclear D gene. From germline, CDR1 is SGHDT and CDR2 YYEEEE. The V end was cut by 1 base, the J end by 1 base, with 2 bases between. CDR3 length: 12 residues. CDR3 DNA: TGTGCCAGCAGCTTGTGGAACACTGAAGCTTTCTTT. Translated, it gives CASSLWNTEAFF.

The V call is TRBV4-3, the J call TRBJ1-2, with D possibly matching TRBD1 (5 bases). There are 14 residues in the CDR3. CDR1 LGHNA and CDR2 YSLEER come from the germline V gene. Trimming stripped 3 bases from V and 8 bases from J, with 16 bases between. CDR3 loop: CASSHSGGKEGYTF. CDR3 bases: TGCGCCAGCAGCCACTCGGGGGGGAAGGAGGGCTACACCTTC.